This passage covers 4 T cell receptor beta chains from one sample sequenced in a study of cytotoxic CD8 clonotypes in ibrutinib-treated CLL. Clones were sequenced by immunoSEQ multiplex PCR, and TCRdb holds only the in-frame ones, with some missing. The sample includes 85,000 or so clones, roughly 83% seen only once; the top ten take nearly 5%. The sample was PBMCs, taken after 12 months of ibrutinib treatment. The receptors shown here come from a human donor with chronic lymphocytic leukemia.

The rearrangement links TRBV5-1 to TRBJ2-1; 10 positions agree with TRBD2. J was trimmed by 9 bases and V by 4 bases; bases with no gene match: 7. CDR3 length: 14 residues. CDR1 is SGHRS, CDR2 YFSETQ, per germline. The CDR3 bases are TGCGCCAGCAGCGAGCTAGCGGGAGTTGGTGAGCAGTTCTTC. Translated, it gives CASSELAGVGEQFF.

The gene calls are TRBV4-2 and TRBJ2-1; possible D gene TRBD2, 6 bases. Trimming took off 2 bases at V and 9 bases at J, with 11 bases between the two ends. Germline loops: CDR1 LGHNA, CDR2 YNFKEQ. This CDR3 spans 13 amino acids. The CDR3 loop is CASSQTRDSEQFF. Here the CDR3 DNA reads TGTGCCAGCAGCCAAACCCGGGACTCTGAGCAGTTCTTC.

This sequence joins TRBV7-9 and TRBJ1-2, with 8 bases aligning to TRBD1. V was pared by 5 bases and J by 5 bases, with 7 bases of the junction left unmatched. The CDR3 loop spans 14 amino acids. Germline CDR1 reads SEHNR; CDR2 reads FQNEAQ (reference sequence). The CDR3 coding sequence is TGTGCCAGCAGCCAGGGACAGGCTTGGTATGGCTACACCTTC. Its translation: CASSQGQAWYGYTF.

This clone has at least ten counts. This sequence joins TRBV15 and TRBJ2-7; the D gene is possibly TRBD1 (6 bases). Germline V gene lookup returns CDR1 LNHNV and CDR2 YYDKDF (reference sequence). This CDR3 contains 12 residues. The V end lost 0 bases, the J end lost 12 bases, and 12 bases lay between the germline ends. This chain's CDR3 is CATSRDLGTLYF. The CDR3 DNA reads TGTGCCACCAGCAGAGACCTCGGGACATTGTACTTC.